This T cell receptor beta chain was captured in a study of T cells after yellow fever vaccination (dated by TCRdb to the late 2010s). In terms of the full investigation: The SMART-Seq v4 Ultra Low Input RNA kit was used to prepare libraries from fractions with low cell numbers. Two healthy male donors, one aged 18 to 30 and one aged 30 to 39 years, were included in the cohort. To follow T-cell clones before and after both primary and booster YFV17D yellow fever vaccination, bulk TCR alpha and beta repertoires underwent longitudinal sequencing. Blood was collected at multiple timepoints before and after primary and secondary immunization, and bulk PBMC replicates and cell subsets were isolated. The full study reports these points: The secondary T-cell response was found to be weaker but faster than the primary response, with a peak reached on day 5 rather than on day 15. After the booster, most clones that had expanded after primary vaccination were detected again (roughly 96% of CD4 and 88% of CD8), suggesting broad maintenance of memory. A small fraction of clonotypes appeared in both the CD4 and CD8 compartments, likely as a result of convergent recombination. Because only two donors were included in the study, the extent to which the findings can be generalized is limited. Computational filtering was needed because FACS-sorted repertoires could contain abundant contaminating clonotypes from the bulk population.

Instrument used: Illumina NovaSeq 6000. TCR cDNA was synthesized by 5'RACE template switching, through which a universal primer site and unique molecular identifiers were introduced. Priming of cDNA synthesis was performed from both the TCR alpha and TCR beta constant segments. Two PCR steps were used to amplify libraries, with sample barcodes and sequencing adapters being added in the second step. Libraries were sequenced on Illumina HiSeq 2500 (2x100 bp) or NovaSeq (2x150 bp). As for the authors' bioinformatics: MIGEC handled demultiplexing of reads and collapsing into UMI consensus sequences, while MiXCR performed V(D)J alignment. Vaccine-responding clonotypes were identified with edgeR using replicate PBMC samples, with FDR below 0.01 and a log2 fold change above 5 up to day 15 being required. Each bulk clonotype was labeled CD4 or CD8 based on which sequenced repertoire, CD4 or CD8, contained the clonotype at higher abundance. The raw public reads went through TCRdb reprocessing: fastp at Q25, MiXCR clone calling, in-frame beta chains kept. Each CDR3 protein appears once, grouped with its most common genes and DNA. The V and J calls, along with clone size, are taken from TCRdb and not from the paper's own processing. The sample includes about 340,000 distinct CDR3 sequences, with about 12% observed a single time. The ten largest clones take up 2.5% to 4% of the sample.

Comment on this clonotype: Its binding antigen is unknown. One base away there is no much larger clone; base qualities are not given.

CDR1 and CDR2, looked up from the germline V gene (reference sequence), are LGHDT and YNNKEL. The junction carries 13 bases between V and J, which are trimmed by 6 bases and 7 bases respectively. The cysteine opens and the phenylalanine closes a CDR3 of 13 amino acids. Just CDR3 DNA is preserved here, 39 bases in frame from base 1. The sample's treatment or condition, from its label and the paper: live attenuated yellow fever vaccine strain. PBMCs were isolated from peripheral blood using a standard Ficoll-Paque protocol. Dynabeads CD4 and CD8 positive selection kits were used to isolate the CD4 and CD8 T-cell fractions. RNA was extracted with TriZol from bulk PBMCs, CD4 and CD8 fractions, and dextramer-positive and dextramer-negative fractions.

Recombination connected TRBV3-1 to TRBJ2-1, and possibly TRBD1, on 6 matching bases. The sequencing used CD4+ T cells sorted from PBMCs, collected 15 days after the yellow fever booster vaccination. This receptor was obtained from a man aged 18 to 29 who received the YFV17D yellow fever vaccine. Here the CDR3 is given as CASSPHDRNEQFF. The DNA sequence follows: TGTGCCAGCAGTCCCCACGACAGGAATGAGCAGTTCTTC.